The rows below give T cell receptor beta chains drawn from one sample of a study of OX40 agonist ivuxolimab in advanced cancers. Measured with immunoSEQ multiplex PCR; TCRdb has only the in-frame clones, and not every one. Here the sample spans roughly 8,400 clones, about three quarters being singletons. This material consisted of CD4+ or CD8+ T cells sorted from blood, taken in a trial of the OX40 agonist ivuxolimab. The receptors were gathered from an adult with an advanced solid tumor such as melanoma, head and neck, liver or kidney cancer. CDR3s leave out the opening cysteine and the closing phenylalanine or tryptophan.

TRBJ2-7	TRBV7-8	ASSLGWDEQY
TRBJ2-5	TRBV7-8	ASRASGRPRETQY
TRBJ2-1	TRBV28	ASSPGLAGFNEQF
TRBJ2-1	TRBV7-9	ASSFPAGVWDEQF
TRBJ2-7	TRBV6-6	ASAWSSGGYEQY
TRBJ2-2	TRBV27	ASSHRLAGTGELF
TRBJ2-1	TRBV6-1	ATGTVYNEQF
TRBJ1-1	TRBV7-9	ASSWTGSEAF
TRBJ1-5	TRBV6-5	ASSYSEGDNQPQH
TRBJ1-5	TRBV7-9	ASEDEGTGQPQH
TRBJ2-3	TRBV6-1	ASSPLSGGADTQY
TRBJ2-2	TRBV6-5	ASTRDGETGELF
TRBJ2-5	TRBV19	ASSIGVAFMGSQETQY
TRBJ1-5	TRBV7-9	ASSSGGRYDQPQH
TRBJ1-1	TRBV6-8	ASNRQGSTEAF
TRBJ2-7	TRBV27	ASSLGPHYEQY
TRBJ2-3	TRBV9	ASSASGGAADTQY
TRBJ2-2	TRBV6-6	ASRPRASSTGELF
TRBJ2-7	TRBV5-1	ASSFFGDEQY
TRBJ2-7	TRBV11-2	ASSDTGYEQY
TRBJ2-2	TRBV6-4	ASSPGTDTGELF
TRBJ2-1	TRBV19	ASSITGIEQF
TRBJ1-1	TRBV6-5	ASSQASGTEAF
TRBJ2-3	TRBV27	ASSSILFNTDTQY
TRBJ1-6	TRBV5-1	ASSLDSLNSPLH
TRBJ2-1	TRBV27	ASHGGDYDEQF
TRBJ2-3	TRBV7-2	ASSTYPGADTQY
TRBJ1-2	TRBV19	ASSTSLAGPRGLGYT
TRBJ1-1	TRBV15	ATSRGDRNTEAF
TRBJ2-3	TRBV27	ASSPGQGTDTQY
TRBJ2-5	TRBV28	ASSLFIGETQY
TRBJ2-7	TRBV7-6	ASSLAALGEQY
TRBJ2-1	TRBV11-2	ASSLVGTSLALGDEQF
TRBJ2-7	TRBV7-9	ASSPSGQGAPYEQY
TRBJ1-2	TRBV6-6	ASSPDSFYGYT
TRBJ2-1	TRBV7-9	ASSPWTSGNLEGQF
TRBJ2-2	TRBV19	ASSMRHYTGELF
TRBJ1-1	TRBV27	ASTTSTGTEAF
TRBJ1-5	TRBV7-9	ASSLSGYQPQH
TRBJ1-6	TRBV6-5	ASRETGGGAPLH
TRBJ2-1	TRBV6-5	ASSYEGDYNEQF
TRBJ1-2	TRBV28	ASSSPGQNYGYT
TRBJ2-7	TRBV4-3	ASSQESPTSGVYEQY
TRBJ1-1	TRBV29-1	SVEVQGAVVNTEAF
TRBJ2-1	TRBV11-3	ASSLGRAGFGLDNEQF
TRBJ2-4	TRBV21-1	ASSTSGGKAKNIQY
TRBJ1-2	TRBV27	ASSPLGTVYGYT
TRBJ2-5	TRBV7-3	ASSLNPGETQY
TRBJ2-7	TRBV7-3	ASSLGGGYEQY
TRBJ2-3	TRBV5-1	ASSLGVAGVVDTQY